Below are 22 T cell receptor beta chains sequenced from a single sample in a study of PD-L1 blockade in urothelial cancer. Assay used: immunoSEQ multiplex PCR; TCRdb lists only in-frame clones, some missing. Among 55,000 to 80,000 clones, approximately 83% were seen once, and the ten largest hold approximately 15%. Regarding time point: pretreatment peripheral blood. The sequenced sample was PBMCs, obtained around atezolizumab (anti-PD-L1) treatment. The source is a man aged 55 to 69 with urothelial cancer.

The CDR3 region has the DNA TGCGCCAGCAGCCAACAGGGTGCTGGAAACACCATATATTTT. Translating gives CASSQQGAGNTIYF. The J gene is TRBJ1-3, the V gene TRBV5-1, with D perhaps TRBD1 (6 bases). Germline assignment: CDR1 SGHRS and CDR2 YFSETQ. This CDR3 is built from 14 residues. Trimming took 4 bases from V and 2 from J, leaving 10 bases between them.

The chain recombines TRBV6-5 with TRBJ1-3; no clear D. V was trimmed by 6 bases and J by 0 bases, leaving 12 bases between them. The CDR3 is made up of 15 amino acids. The germline CDR1 and CDR2 sequences are MNHEY and SVGAGI. The CDR3 coding sequence is TGTGCCAGCAGGGAGGACGGATTCTCTGGAAACACCATATATTTT. Amino acid sequence: CASREDGFSGNTIYF.

The rearrangement uses TRBV25-1 and TRBJ1-1; no clear D. There are 15 residues in the CDR3. Trimming left V 2 bases short and J 1 base short, with 11 bases between. The germline gives CDR1 MGHDK, CDR2 SYGVNS. CDR3: CASSEVGSPNTEAFF. CDR3 DNA: TGTGCCAGCAGTGAAGTCGGGAGCCCGAACACTGAAGCTTTCTTT.

The chain is built from TRBV7-2 and TRBJ2-5, with 7 bases matching TRBD1. V lost 5 bases, J lost 5 bases, and 8 bases stayed unmatched. This CDR3 region has 14 residues. CDR1 and CDR2 from the germline V gene are SGHTA and FQGNSA. DNA of the CDR3: TGTGCCAGCAGCCCACGGGACAGACGGGAGACCCAGTACTTC. Protein product: CASSPRDRRETQYF.

The chain recombines TRBV4-1 with TRBJ1-2, with unresolved D. V dropped 1 base and J dropped 6 bases, with 9 bases sitting between them. Germline lookup yields CDR1 MGHRA and CDR2 YSYEKL. This CDR3 is 13 amino acids long. In DNA, the CDR3 is TGCGCCAGCAGCCAAGGTCTAGGCCATGGCTACACCTTC. It translates to CASSQGLGHGYTF.

The V and J genes are TRBV7-8 and TRBJ1-1, with D perhaps TRBD1 (5 bases). The CDR3 extends over 12 amino acids. Trimming shortened V by 6 bases and J by 8 bases, and 13 bases separated the two germline ends. The germline CDR1 and CDR2 sequences are SGHVS and FQNEAQ. CDR3 sequence: CASRRTGGEAFF. CDR3 DNA sequence: TGTGCCAGCAGACGCACCGGGGGGGAAGCTTTCTTT.

The V call is TRBV27, the J call TRBJ2-1; perhaps TRBD2 as D (5 bases). V was pared by 3 bases and J by 9 bases, with 9 bases between. The CDR3 contains 12 residues. CDR1 MNHEY and CDR2 SMNVEV come from the germline V gene (reference sequence). The CDR3 region is CASSLVGSEQFF. The CDR3 coding sequence is TGTGCCAGCAGTTTGGTGGGGAGTGAGCAGTTCTTC.

The chain joins TRBV11-3 to TRBJ2-3; 8 bases map to TRBD2. Germline V gene sequence: CDR1 SGHNT, CDR2 YENEEA. The CDR3 is 16 amino acids. V lost 0 bases and J lost 2; bases outside the gene matches: 4. The CDR3 nucleotides are TGTGCCAGCAGCTTAGAGGCGCGGGGGGCCACAGATACGCAGTATTTT. Its protein product is CASSLEARGATDTQYF.

This chain uses TRBV7-9 with TRBJ2-4, with D hard to call. This CDR3 spans 12 amino acids. Trimming pared 2 bases from V and 5 bases from J, leaving 4 bases between. Germline CDR1 is SEHNR and CDR2 is FQNEAQ (reference sequence). CDR3 DNA: TGTGCCAGCAGCTTAACGGAAAACATTCAGTACTTC. As protein: CASSLTENIQYF.

The rearrangement links TRBV6-5 to TRBJ2-7; TRBD1 matches 7 bases. CDR1 and CDR2 (germline): MNHEY, SVGAGI. There are 15 residues in the CDR3. The V segment lost 5 bases and the J segment 2 bases; nucleotides outside the gene matches: 9. CDR3 bases: TGTGCCAGCAGTACAGGGACAGCCGCCCCCTACGAGCAGTACTTC. Its translation is CASSTGTAAPYEQYF.

This clone is a singleton in its sample. The gene calls are TRBV7-2 and TRBJ2-7, with a possible D match to TRBD2 (6 bases). V lost 8 bases and J 9 bases, leaving 17 bases between the germline ends. The CDR3 is made up of 12 amino acids. CDR1 and CDR2 (germline): SGHTA, FQGNSA. CDR3 in DNA: TGTGCCAGCCGCCTCGCGGGGCCCGTGCAGTACTTC. It translates to CASRLAGPVQYF.

The V gene is TRBV7-2, the J gene TRBJ1-2; possible D gene TRBD1, 6 bases. The germline V gene has CDR1 SGHTA and CDR2 FQGNSA. This CDR3 has 14 amino acids. V was shortened by 1 base and J by 5 bases, with 11 bases between the two germline ends. The CDR3 protein is CASSLVGAAYGYTF. CDR3 nucleotide sequence: TGTGCCAGCAGCTTAGTGGGGGCAGCTTATGGCTACACCTTC. Filled out from reference TRBV7-2 and TRBJ1-2, the complete variable domain reads GAGVSQSPSNKVTEKGKDVELRCDPISGHTALYWYRQSLGQGLEFLIYFQGNSAPDKSGLPSDRFSAERTGGSVSTLTIQRTQQEDSAVYLCASSLVGAAYGYTFGSGTRLTVV.

The chain is built from TRBV10-3 and TRBJ2-5; D may be TRBD1 (5 bases). The J call may be incorrect, as the DNA end agrees better with TRBJ2-7. Per the germline V gene, CDR1 is ENHRY and CDR2 is SYGVKD. The CDR3 contains 12 residues. The CDR3 DNA sequence: TGTGCCATCAGTGCGACAGCTGACGAGCAGTACTTC. It is translated as CAISATADEQYF.

V usage is TRBV4-2 and J usage is TRBJ2-5; TRBD2 matches at 8 bases. CDR1 LGHNA and CDR2 YNFKEQ come from the germline V gene. The CDR3 runs 21 residues. J gave up 0 bases and V 0 bases, and 18 bases lay outside the gene matches. The CDR3 sequence is CASSQDFGRKRGPPNQETQYF. DNA for the CDR3: TGTGCCAGCAGCCAAGATTTTGGGAGGAAGCGGGGGCCCCCGAACCAAGAGACCCAGTACTTC.

This chain connects TRBV6-5 to TRBJ2-1; D is unclear. This CDR3 comprises 13 residues. V was cut by 4 bases and J by 8 bases, with 12 bases left in between. Looked up from germline, CDR1 is MNHEY and CDR2 is SVGAGI. CDR3 protein: CASSSRLGYEQFF. CDR3 DNA sequence: TGTGCCAGCAGTTCCCGGTTGGGCTATGAGCAGTTCTTC.

In its sample, this clone was seen once. This chain links TRBV2 with TRBJ1-3; TRBD1 is a possible D gene (6 bases). This CDR3 spans 13 amino acids. V dropped 6 bases and J dropped 4 bases, with 10 bases sitting between them. Germline assignment: CDR1 SNHLY and CDR2 FYNNEI. As DNA, the CDR3 is TGTGCCAGCAGACAGGGCCTAGGAAACACCATATATTTT. Translated: CASRQGLGNTIYF.

V usage is TRBV7-3 and J usage is TRBJ2-2; D is unresolved. The CDR3 is made up of 17 amino acids. The V and J ends lost 3 bases and 0 bases respectively, with 14 bases between them. CDR1 is SGHTA, CDR2 FQGTGA, per germline. The CDR3 sequence: CASSFLGPVANTGELFF. The CDR3 coding sequence is TGTGCCAGCAGCTTTCTTGGGCCTGTGGCGAACACCGGGGAGCTGTTTTTT. The full variable domain, with the rest looked up from reference TRBV7-3 and TRBJ2-2, is GAGVSQTPSNKVTEKGKYVELRCDPISGHTALYWYRQSLGQGPEFLIYFQGTGAADDSGLPNDRFFAVRPEGSVSTLKIQRTERGDSAVYLCASSFLGPVANTGELFFGEGSRLTVL.

The chain employs TRBV11-2 and TRBJ2-5, with TRBD2 matching 12 bases. The CDR3 is made up of 16 amino acids. Germline loops: CDR1 SGHAT, CDR2 FQNNGV. J gave up 5 bases and V 1 base, and 5 bases lay outside the gene matches. CDR3 protein: CASSLALAGGFETQYF. CDR3 bases: TGTGCCAGCAGCTTAGCGCTAGCGGGGGGGTTTGAGACCCAGTACTTC.

This chain connects TRBV28 to TRBJ2-7; weak D call: TRBD1 (6 bases). Germline CDR1 is MDHEN and CDR2 is SYDVKM. The CDR3 totals 14 residues. V was trimmed by 4 bases and J by 3 bases, leaving 13 bases between them. DNA for the CDR3: TGTGCCAGCAGTTCTCCAGGGGTGCACTACGAGCAGTACTTC. This encodes CASSSPGVHYEQYF.

This clone has only one observation. The V and J genes are TRBV5-1 and TRBJ2-1; TRBD2 matches 9 bases. V lost 3 bases, J lost 5 bases, and 3 bases stayed unmatched. The length of the CDR3 is 14 residues. Germline CDR1 and CDR2: SGHRS and YFSETQ. CDR3 protein: CASSWGLADNEQFF. The CDR3 DNA is TGCGCCAGCAGCTGGGGACTAGCCGACAATGAGCAGTTCTTC.

V is TRBV5-1 and J is TRBJ2-6, with 8 bases aligning to TRBD1. There are 17 residues in the CDR3. The V segment lost 4 bases and the J segment 1 base; nucleotides outside the gene matches: 7. Germline V gene data show CDR1 as SGHRS and CDR2 as YFSETQ. The DNA of the CDR3 is TGCGCCAGCAGCCAAGGACAGGGTAGGTCTGGGGCCAACGTCCTGACTTTC. Translation: CASSQGQGRSGANVLTF.

The chain carries TRBV11-3 and TRBJ2-3, with 8 positions matching TRBD2. Unmatched junction bases numbered 8, after V lost 5 bases and J lost 1 base. Germline CDR1 is SGHNT and CDR2 is YENEEA. The CDR3 covers 16 residues. The CDR3 spells CASSTSNSGGTDTQYF. CDR3 in DNA: TGTGCCAGCAGCACCTCCAATAGCGGGGGCACAGATACGCAGTATTTT.